The 26 T cell receptor beta chains below all came from one sample that was sequenced in a study of cytomegalovirus exposure and HLA in healthy donors. Primers: 60 Vbeta forward and 13 Jbeta reverse. The table came from immunoSEQ multiplex PCR; TCRdb's copy has only in-frame clones and leaves some out. The sample yields 97,000 or so clones, around 80% seen once. The specimen was PBMCs. The source of these receptors is a middle-aged man in good health and CMV-seronegative.

The chain couples TRBV5-5 to TRBJ2-7, with D uncertain. The germline V gene encodes CDR1 SGHKS and CDR2 YYEKEE (reference sequence). Deletions cut 0 bases from V and 0 bases from J, with 7 bases between. CDR3 length: 14 residues. The CDR3 loop reads CASSLGGISYEQYF. Written as DNA, the CDR3 is TGTGCCAGCAGCTTGGGAGGAATCTCCTACGAGCAGTACTTC.

The chain joins TRBV10-3 to TRBJ2-1; D remains unclear. The CDR3 is 12 residues long. CDR1 ENHRY and CDR2 SYGVKD come from the germline V gene. Trimming took 2 bases from V and 4 from J, leaving 3 bases between them. Here the CDR3 reads CAISEPYNEQFF. CDR3 nucleotides: TGTGCCATCAGTGAGCCTTACAATGAGCAGTTCTTC.

This clone was observed a handful of times. In DNA form, the CDR3 reads TGTGCCAGCAGTTTGCCGGGGACCGGGGAGCTGTTTTTT. The encoded protein is CASSLPGTGELFF. The rearrangement uses TRBV5-4 and TRBJ2-2, with a weak D call TRBD2 (5 bases). CDR3 length: 13 residues. Deletions cut 5 bases from V and 5 bases from J, with 10 bases between. The germline V gene encodes CDR1 SGHNT and CDR2 YYREEE (reference sequence).

This clone has only a few counts. This chain uses TRBV7-9 with TRBJ2-1; 7 positions match TRBD1. The CDR3 runs to 14 residues. Germline trimming cut 1 base from V and 4 bases from J; bases unmatched to any gene: 1. Germline-derived CDR1 and CDR2 are SEHNR and FQNEAQ (reference sequence). CDR3 sequence (DNA): TGTGCCAGCAGCTTAGGGGGACAGTACAATGAGCAGTTCTTC. Residues: CASSLGGQYNEQFF.

This clone was detected only a few times. The rearrangement joins TRBV5-4 to TRBJ1-1, with 9 bases matching TRBD1. Per germline, CDR1 SGHNT and CDR2 YYREEE (reference sequence). This CDR3 region has 16 residues. Trimming removed 3 bases from V and 6 bases from J; junction bases left unmatched: 12. CDR3 sequence (DNA): TGTGCCAGCAGCTCGATGCGGACAGGGGATGGTGCTGAAGCTTTCTTT. Its protein product is CASSSMRTGDGAEAFF.

This clone was recorded once. The chain has TRBV7-9 and TRBJ2-7; TRBD2 matches 8 bases. The junction had 17 bases not matched to a gene; V was cut back by 4 bases and J by 0 bases. Per the germline V gene, CDR1 is SEHNR and CDR2 is FQNEAQ (reference sequence). The CDR3 length is 19 residues. CDR3 sequence (DNA): TGTGCCAGCAGCTACTTTGGCAGGGGCCTTAGCGGGGTCTCCTACGAGCAGTACTTC. Its translation: CASSYFGRGLSGVSYEQYF.

Notes on this clone: The sample holds other DNA sequences that translate to the same CDR3. V is TRBV5-1 and J is TRBJ2-3; weak D call: TRBD2 (6 bases). CDR1 is SGHRS, CDR2 YFSETQ, per germline. The CDR3 covers 15 residues. Deletions cut 1 base from V and 3 bases from J, with 12 bases between. CDR3 residues: CASSLSGVGTDTQYF. In nucleotides, the CDR3 is TGCGCCAGCAGCTTGTCGGGGGTAGGAACAGATACGCAGTATTTT. Full variable domain (rest looked up from reference TRBV5-1 and TRBJ2-3): KAGVTQTPRYLIKTRGQQVTLSCSPISGHRSVSWYQQTPGQGLQFLFEYFSETQRNKGNFPGRFSGRQFSNSRSEMNVSTLELGDSALYLCASSLSGVGTDTQYFGPGTRLTVL.

The V gene is TRBV27, the J gene TRBJ2-5; possible D gene TRBD1, 5 bases. The J call may be wrong; the DNA end is better matched by TRBJ2-7. Germline assignment: CDR1 MNHEY and CDR2 SMNVEV (reference sequence). This CDR3 is 14 amino acids long. This CDR3 is CASSLLKGSYEQYF. DNA of the CDR3: TGTGCCAGCAGTTTATTGAAGGGGTCCTACGAGCAGTACTTC.

V usage is TRBV12-5 and J usage is TRBJ1-6, with a weak D call TRBD1 (5 bases). Germline values: CDR1 LGHNT, CDR2 FRNRAP. Trimming left V 4 bases short and J 3 bases short, with 10 bases between. CDR3 length equals 15 residues. The DNA of the CDR3 is TGTGCTAGTGGTTCGACAGATGGCTATAATTCACCCCTCCACTTT. Amino acids: CASGSTDGYNSPLHF.

J is TRBJ2-1 and V is TRBV4-1; 9 nucleotides align to TRBD2. Germline-derived CDR1 and CDR2 are MGHRA and YSYEKL. The CDR3 sequence is 17 residues long. With V trimmed by 1 base and J by 7 bases, 11 bases remained unmatched. CDR3 sequence: CASSQANLGGGGNEQFF. In DNA form, the CDR3 reads TGCGCCAGCAGCCAAGCTAATTTGGGCGGGGGGGGGAATGAGCAGTTCTTC.

Here the CDR3 reads CASSFTGTGVAGELFF. DNA for the CDR3: TGCGCCAGCAGCTTCACCGGGACAGGGGTGGCCGGGGAGCTGTTTTTT. This chain links TRBV5-1 with TRBJ2-2; 10 nucleotides agree with TRBD1. V gave up 2 bases and J gave up 6 bases; unmatched junction bases: 7. From germline, CDR1 is SGHRS and CDR2 YFSETQ. The CDR3 covers 16 residues. Variable domain in full (rest from reference TRBV5-1 and TRBJ2-2): KAGVTQTPRYLIKTRGQQVTLSCSPISGHRSVSWYQQTPGQGLQFLFEYFSETQRNKGNFPGRFSGRQFSNSRSEMNVSTLELGDSALYLCASSFTGTGVAGELFFGEGSRLTVL.

This sequence joins TRBV19 and TRBJ1-1; the D is unclear. CDR3 length: 15 residues. Deletions cut 5 bases from V and 4 bases from J, with 17 bases between. The germline gives CDR1 LNHDA, CDR2 SQIVND (reference sequence). The CDR3, as DNA: TGTGCCAGTAGTTCAGGTCGTACCCAGAGCACTGAAGCTTTCTTT. Protein sequence: CASSSGRTQSTEAFF.

The table lists this clone with a few counts. The gene calls are TRBV9 and TRBJ1-1; D not certain. The germline CDR1 and CDR2 sequences are SGDLS and YYNGEE. This CDR3 spans 13 amino acids. V was pared by 0 bases and J by 11 bases, with 14 bases between. The chain's CDR3 is CASSVGSVGLAFF. DNA of the CDR3: TGTGCCAGCAGCGTAGGTTCCGTTGGACTGGCTTTCTTT.

This chain joins TRBV2 and TRBJ1-6, with 8 bases matching TRBD1. The germline V gene has CDR1 SNHLY and CDR2 FYNNEI. This CDR3 has 15 amino acids. V lost 5 bases, J lost 9 bases, and 9 bases stayed unmatched. The chain's CDR3 is CASSTGTGYGSPLHF. The CDR3 DNA reads TGTGCCAGCAGTACCGGGACAGGCTATGGTTCACCCCTCCACTTT. Looking up the rest from reference TRBV2 and TRBJ1-6 gives the full variable domain: EPEVTQTPSHQVTQMGQEVILRCVPISNHLYFYWYRQILGQKVEFLVSFYNNEISEKSEIFDDQFSVERPDGSNFTLKIRSTKLEDSAMYFCASSTGTGYGSPLHFGNGTRLTVT.

This clone was detected a few times. This chain joins TRBV19 and TRBJ1-1; no definite D call. CDR1 is LNHDA, CDR2 SQIVND, per germline (reference sequence). Trimming removed 7 bases from V and 4 bases from J, with 13 bases in between. The CDR3 is 13 residues long. The CDR3 coding sequence is TGTGCCAGTATGATGACAAGTCCCACTGAAGCTTTCTTT. Protein: CASMMTSPTEAFF.

The rearrangement uses TRBV4-2 and TRBJ2-1; 11 positions agree with TRBD2. V trimming: 1 base; J trimming: 4 bases; junction bases outside the gene matches: 6. The CDR3 is 17 amino acids. CDR1 LGHNA and CDR2 YNFKEQ come from the germline V gene. As DNA, the CDR3 is TGTGCCAGCAGCCAAGGGGCTAGCGGGGGGCTTTACAATGAGCAGTTCTTC. Its translation is CASSQGASGGLYNEQFF.

V is TRBV7-8 and J is TRBJ1-1; no reliable D call. V was trimmed by 8 bases and J by 0 bases, leaving 10 bases between them. The CDR3 contains 13 residues. Per the germline V gene, CDR1 is SGHVS and CDR2 is FQNEAQ. The CDR3 DNA follows: TGTGCCAGCCATCCTAGAGTGAACACTGAAGCTTTCTTT. Translation gives CASHPRVNTEAFF.

The chain carries TRBV5-1 and TRBJ2-7; 8 nucleotides line up with TRBD1. Germline CDR1 and CDR2: SGHRS and YFSETQ. The CDR3 length is 13 residues. With 3 bases clipped from V and 6 bases from J, the junction kept 5 bases outside the gene matches. CDR3 amino acids: CASSSGTGIEQYF. CDR3 sequence (DNA): TGCGCCAGCAGCTCCGGGACAGGAATCGAGCAGTACTTC.

The chain links TRBV27 to TRBJ2-2; D is unclear. Between the trimmed V and J ends, which lost 7 bases and 5 bases, there was a span of 11 bases. The CDR3 is made up of 13 amino acids. CDR1 and CDR2 from the germline V gene are MNHEY and SMNVEV (reference sequence). In nucleotides, the CDR3 is TGTGCCAGCAAACTTCGAGGTACCGGGGAGCTGTTTTTT. Translation: CASKLRGTGELFF.

CDR3 region: CASRARDFGNTIYF. In nucleotides, the CDR3 is TGCGCCAGCAGGGCTAGAGATTTCGGAAACACCATATATTTT. The chain is built from TRBV5-1 and TRBJ1-3; D unclear. Germline CDR1 is SGHRS and CDR2 is YFSETQ. Deletions cut 5 bases from V and 4 bases from J, with 13 bases between. The CDR3 is 14 residues long.

This clone has a single count. This chain links TRBV7-8 with TRBJ1-2; possibly TRBD1 for D (6 bases). The germline gives CDR1 SGHVS, CDR2 FQNEAQ. The CDR3 runs to 13 residues. Trimming removed 1 base at V and 6 bases at J, with 9 bases between. DNA of the CDR3: TGTGCCAGCAGCTTAGACAGGGCGAATGGCTACACCTTC. Translation gives CASSLDRANGYTF.

The V gene is TRBV5-1, the J gene TRBJ1-6, with 11 bases aligning to TRBD1. J was trimmed by 7 bases and V by 5 bases; bases with no gene match: 14. The germline V gene has CDR1 SGHRS and CDR2 YFSETQ. The CDR3 loop spans 18 amino acids. CDR3 sequence reads: CASRKGQGAMDLNSPLHF. The CDR3 nucleotides are TGCGCCAGCAGGAAAGGACAGGGGGCAATGGATTTAAATTCACCCCTCCACTTT.

The rearrangement links TRBV7-2 to TRBJ2-7, with 11 positions matching TRBD2. CDR3 length: 17 amino acids. The V and J ends lost 1 base and 0 bases, in that order; junction bases with no gene match: 5. CDR1 is SGHTA and CDR2 is FQGNSA in the germline V gene. The CDR3 DNA reads as TGTGCCAGCAGCTTAGAACTAGCGGGGGATCTCTCCTACGAGCAGTACTTC. Translation: CASSLELAGDLSYEQYF.

The V and J genes are TRBV18 and TRBJ1-3, with D unresolved. Trimming cost V 2 bases and J 4 bases, with 18 bases left between them. Germline-derived CDR1 and CDR2 are KGHSH and LQKENI. This CDR3 has 17 amino acids. The CDR3 loop is CASSPFISASSGNTIYF. The DNA for the CDR3 is TGTGCCAGCTCACCATTTATTTCAGCTAGCTCCGGAAACACCATATATTTT.

The chain employs TRBV7-2 and TRBJ1-1; D is ambiguous. The CDR3 runs 12 residues. Germline CDR1 is SGHTA and CDR2 is FQGNSA. Trimming removed 5 bases at V and 7 bases at J, with 11 bases between. The CDR3: CASSRTLFEAFF. The CDR3 bases are TGTGCCAGCAGCCGTACCCTATTTGAAGCTTTCTTT.

The genes are TRBV6-5 and TRBJ2-7, with D uncertain. The CDR3 runs to 13 residues. With 3 bases removed from V and 6 bases from J, the gap between germline ends came to 12 bases. Germline V CDR1 and CDR2: MNHEY, SVGAGI. CDR3 nucleotides: TGTGCCAGCAGTTATTCCCCTAGGTTCGAGCAGTACTTC. Amino acid sequence: CASSYSPRFEQYF.